The rows below give T cell receptor beta chains drawn from one sample of a study of persistence of HIV-infected CD4 T cells. These TCRs are of unknown antigen specificity. Sequenced by immunoSEQ multiplex PCR; TCRdb stores in-frame clones only, minus some. The data show roughly 64,000 clones, under 80% seen once. The sequencing used CD4+ T cells sorted from PBMCs after approximately 20-hour stimulation, collected from a patient who received antiretroviral therapy. These receptors came from an adult man with HIV who was CMV-seropositive. CDR3s leave out the opening cysteine and the closing phenylalanine or tryptophan. Only part of the rows carry a size: once, few, many, or a class if the clone is expanded.

>.|TRBJ1-2|TRBV7-6
ASSLAGGNGYT
>.|TRBJ2-2|TRBV2
ASSERVGELF
>.|TRBJ2-7|TRBV6-5
ASEGTPNSYEQY
>few|TRBJ1-1|TRBV7-2
ASSLWTGANTEAF
>once|TRBJ1-2|TRBV12-3/TRBV12-4
ASRLTGHGYT
>.|TRBJ1-2|TRBV6-5
ASRHRDNYGYT
>few|TRBJ2-3|TRBV5-4
ASSPPPGGRSDTQY
>once|TRBJ1-2|TRBV27
ASLTPPDFNYGYT
>.|TRBJ1-5|TRBV6-2/TRBV6-3
ASSYFDRYQPQH
>.|TRBJ1-5|TRBV6-5
ASRPPGSNQPQH
>.|TRBJ1-3|TRBV10-3
ATGTGGTGNTIY
>.|TRBJ2-3|TRBV9
ASSVENAVDTQY
>.|TRBJ1-2|TRBV10-3
ATALQGAGGYT
>medium-sized|TRBJ1-2|TRBV3-1/TRBV3-2
ASSHLMQGTNYGYT
>.|TRBJ2-7|TRBV10-3
AISEPGRGQKDEQY
>.|TRBJ1-5|TRBV19
ASSIKVGQPQH
>many|TRBJ1-3|TRBV4-1
ASSQGDSARNTIY
>.|TRBJ1-4|TRBV27
ASSARTPSEKLF
>.|TRBJ2-2|TRBV6-5
ASRSSTNTGELF
>.|TRBJ2-7|TRBV20-1
SASLQARSYEQY
>few|TRBJ2-3|TRBV19
ASNRRGQSTDTQY
>.|TRBJ2-7|TRBV2
ASRESYEQY
>once|TRBJ1-1|TRBV2
ASLRSEGTEAF
>.|TRBJ2-1|TRBV6-6
ASSPGTSGYNEQF
>.|TRBJ1-5|TRBV12-3/TRBV12-4
ASSSLPKAQH
>.|TRBJ2-3|TRBV4-2
ASSSDRGTDTQY
>.|TRBJ2-7|TRBV27
ASSGGGSYKQY
>.|TRBJ1-1|TRBV7-9
ASSEVNTEAF
>.|TRBJ2-6|TRBV19
ASSNLFGSGANVLT
>.|TRBJ1-1|TRBV11-2
ASSLDYRLEAF
>.|TRBJ1-1|TRBV18
ASSPPDRPNTEAF
>.|TRBJ2-2|TRBV19
ASSIVGQGNTGELF
>.|TRBJ1-2|TRBV7-2
ASSQRMGVSGYT
>.|TRBJ2-3|TRBV6-6
ASSNTGWATDTQY
>few|TRBJ2-2|TRBV19
ASSWSGGADTGELF
>.|TRBJ1-2|TRBV19
ASSVTGNDLGGYT
>.|TRBJ1-5|TRBV28
ASRTGRVEH
>.|TRBJ1-2|TRBV5-4
ASSDDRIYGYT
>.|TRBJ1-1|TRBV2
ASSAQGYTEAF
>.|TRBJ2-2|TRBV2
ASSAALGAGKSNTGELF
>.|TRBJ2-7|TRBV5-1
ASSLGSGSYEQY
>.|TRBJ2-2|TRBV18
ASSPPAGRTGELF
>.|TRBJ2-3|TRBV27
ASSSPGVSTDTQY
>.|TRBJ1-1|TRBV6-5
ASSFTGSTEAF
>.|TRBJ2-1|TRBV5-5
ASSPDRALGNEQF
>.|TRBJ2-3|TRBV24-1
ATSDFMDTQY
>.|TRBJ2-2|TRBV28
ASTLGGSNRGELF
>.|TRBJ1-5|TRBV15
ATSPGAGQPQH
>.|TRBJ1-5|TRBV5-8
ASSLEPAGVNQPQH
>.|TRBJ2-1|TRBV9
ASSVGSLRGNEQF
>.|TRBJ1-6|TRBV27
ASSPLGRVGNSPLH